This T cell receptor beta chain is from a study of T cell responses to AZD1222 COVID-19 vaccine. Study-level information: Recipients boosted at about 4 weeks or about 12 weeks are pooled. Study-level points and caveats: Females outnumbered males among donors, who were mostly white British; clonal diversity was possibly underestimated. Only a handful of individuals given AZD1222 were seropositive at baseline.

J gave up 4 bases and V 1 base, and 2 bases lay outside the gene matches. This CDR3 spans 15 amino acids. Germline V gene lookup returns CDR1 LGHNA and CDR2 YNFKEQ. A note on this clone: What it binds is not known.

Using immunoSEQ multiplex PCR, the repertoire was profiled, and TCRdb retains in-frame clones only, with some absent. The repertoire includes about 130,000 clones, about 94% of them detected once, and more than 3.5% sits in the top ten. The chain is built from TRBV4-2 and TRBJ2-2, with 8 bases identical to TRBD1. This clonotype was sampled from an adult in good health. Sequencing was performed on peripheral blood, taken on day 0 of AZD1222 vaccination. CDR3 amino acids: CASSQGTGITGELFF. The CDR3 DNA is TGTGCCAGCAGCCAAGGGACAGGGATCACCGGGGAGCTGTTTTTT.